This TCR beta chain was recovered during a study of regulatory T cells in long-lasting Graves disease. As concerns this clonotype: The antigen remains unidentified.

Germline CDR1 reads SQVTM; CDR2 reads ANQGSEA. The V gene lost 0 bases and the J gene lost 10 bases, with 12 bases spanning the gap. This CDR3 region has 12 residues. Study findings and constraints: Among persistent patients, a larger number of public clonotypes were shared (about 3,000) than among newly diagnosed patients (966).

Time point here: persistent/refractory GD, antithyroid drugs over 5 years with positive TRAb. Construction of the TCR library relied on RNA isolated from PBMCs. Graves' disease diagnosis followed American Thyroid Association guidelines. Investigators prepared the TCR beta libraries by applying iRepertoire HTBI primers and Arm-PCR of CDR3 regions. Original processing notes: Gene usage covered over 55 TRBV and 14 TRBJ segments. TCRdb ran MiXCR on the multiplex PCR reads and lists one entry per CDR3 protein. TCRdb's processing, not the authors', yielded these V and J calls. The table records over 650,000 distinct CDR3 sequences, around 32% of them present only once.

The clonotype originates from a female donor with Graves disease. Material: peripheral blood mononuclear cells (PBMCs), obtained when the disease was refractory, from a patient treated with antithyroid drugs. V and J are TRBV29-1 and TRBJ1-2; D not certain. The CDR3 DNA reads as TGCAGCGTTGAAGATGTGGCTTCGTACTACACCTTC. This sequence encodes CSVEDVASYYTF.